What follows are 27 T cell receptor beta chains derived from one specimen sequenced in a study of shared clonotypes between healthy human individuals. Libraries were prepared by immunoSEQ multiplex PCR; TCRdb keeps only in-frame clonotypes and omits some of them. The sample contains more than 600,000 clones, about 90% of which appear only once. Terminally differentiated effector memory CD45RA+ cells were left out of the naive CD8 fraction, which was CD45RO-negative and positively selected for CCR7. The sequencing sample was made of naive CD8+ T cells sorted from blood. These receptors were taken from a young man in good health.

The gene calls are TRBV5-1 and TRBJ1-5; TRBD1 matches 10 bases. The V gene end was trimmed by 0 bases and the J gene end by 1 base; junction bases not matched to a gene: 7. The germline V gene has CDR1 SGHRS and CDR2 YFSETQ. This CDR3 comprises 18 residues. The CDR3 loop is CASSLVRTGGSSNQPQHF. For the CDR3, the DNA is TGCGCCAGCAGCTTGGTTCGGACAGGGGGGTCGAGCAATCAGCCCCAGCATTTT.

In its sample, this clone was seen once. The rearrangement links TRBV19 to TRBJ2-2; no definite D call. Trimming removed 3 bases from V and 6 bases from J, with 8 bases in between. Looked up from germline, CDR1 is LNHDA and CDR2 is SQIVND (reference sequence). This CDR3 is built from 13 residues. The CDR3 DNA reads as TGTGCCAGTAGTATCGGCGGACCCGGGGAGCTGTTTTTT. Protein sequence: CASSIGGPGELFF. The complete variable domain, with remaining parts taken from reference TRBV19 and TRBJ2-2, reads DGGITQSPKYLFRKEGQNVTLSCEQNLNHDAMYWYRQDPGQGLRLIYYSQIVNDFQKGDIAEGYSVSREKKESFPLTVTSAQKNPTAFYLCASSIGGPGELFFGEGSRLTVL.

This chain uses TRBV13 with TRBJ2-2, with D uncertain. Germline V CDR1 and CDR2: PRHDT, FYEKMQ (reference sequence). The CDR3 consists of 12 residues. Trimming took 6 bases from V and 6 from J, leaving 8 bases between them. Here the CDR3 DNA reads TGTGCCAGCAGAAACCCGGCCGGGGAGCTGTTTTTT. Amino acids: CASRNPAGELFF.

The chain links TRBV10-3 to TRBJ1-2, with a tentative D call TRBD1 (6 bases). With 8 bases removed from V and 2 bases from J, the gap between germline ends came to 18 bases. Germline-derived CDR1 and CDR2 are ENHRY and SYGVKD. The length of the CDR3 is 15 residues. The CDR3 is CAILDGGAVNYGYTF. The CDR3 DNA follows: TGTGCCATCCTCGACGGGGGCGCCGTAAACTATGGCTACACCTTC.

This clone is a singleton in its sample. This rearrangement joins TRBV27 to TRBJ2-7; 9 bases match TRBD1. The CDR3 has 16 residues. J lost 5 bases, V lost 8 bases, and 16 bases had no gene match. Germline values: CDR1 MNHEY, CDR2 SMNVEV (reference sequence). As DNA, the CDR3 is TGTGCCAGCCGCCCGGGGACAGGGTTTAACCTTGACGAGCAGTACTTC. It codes for CASRPGTGFNLDEQYF.

J is TRBJ2-1 and V is TRBV7-6; TRBD2 agrees at 7 bases. The CDR3 sequence is 14 residues long. Germline V gene sequence: CDR1 SGHVS, CDR2 FNYEAQ. Trimming removed 9 bases from V and 5 bases from J; junction bases left unmatched: 10. The CDR3 bases are TGTGCCAGTGCCCGGGACTACCCCGACAATGAGCAGTTCTTC. Amino acid sequence: CASARDYPDNEQFF.

This clone showed up just once. V and J are TRBV19 and TRBJ2-7; D gene unclear. The germline CDR1 and CDR2 sequences are LNHDA and SQIVND (reference sequence). This CDR3 contains 13 residues. V lost 1 base and J 5 bases, leaving 9 bases between the germline ends. CDR3 bases: TGTGCCAGTAGTATAGGGATTAGGAACGAGCAGTACTTC. Its translation: CASSIGIRNEQYF.

In this sample, this clone turned up a few times. The chain uses TRBV30 and TRBJ2-2, with TRBD2 identical over 9 bases. Germline trimming cut 0 bases from V and 6 bases from J; bases unmatched to any gene: 2. This CDR3 comprises 14 residues. CDR1 is GTSNPN and CDR2 is SVGIG in the germline V gene (reference sequence). The CDR3 nucleotides read TGTGCCTGGAGTGTACTAGCGGGCGCCGGGGAGCTGTTTTTT. This sequence encodes CAWSVLAGAGELFF.

Regarding this clone: One end of the junction is discordant with germline, which a read error may explain. The chain joins TRBV7-7 to TRBJ2-2; D gene unclear. The germline V gene has CDR1 SSHAT and CDR2 FNYEAQ (reference sequence). The CDR3 spans 12 residues. The CDR3 nucleotides are TGTGCTAGCAGCTTCGGTACCGGGGAGCTGTTTTTT. This codes for CASSFGTGELFF. The whole variable domain, filled in from reference TRBV7-7 and TRBJ2-2, reads GAGVSQSPRYKVTKRGQDVTLRCDPISSHATLYWYQQALGQGPEFLTYFNYEAQPDKSGLPSDRFSAERPEGSISTLTIQRTEQRDSAMYRCASSFGTGELFFGEGSRLTVL.

The chain combines TRBV5-1 with TRBJ2-1; the D gene is possibly TRBD2 (5 bases). From germline, CDR1 is SGHRS and CDR2 YFSETQ. CDR3 size: 17 residues. The V gene lost 0 bases and the J gene lost 0 bases, with 13 bases spanning the gap. The CDR3 region has the DNA TGCGCCAGCAGCTTGGGGACCCAGCGGACCTCCTACAATGAGCAGTTCTTC. Its translation is CASSLGTQRTSYNEQFF.

This chain connects TRBV21-1 to TRBJ2-2; TRBD1, the table's D call, was not compared with the DNA. TRBV21-1 is a documented pseudogene. This CDR3 region has 19 residues. This CDR3 reads CASSKRLPDRGRDTGELFF. The CDR3 nucleotides are TGTGCCAGCAGCAAACGACTTCCCGACAGGGGGCGGGACACCGGGGAGCTGTTTTTT.

This chain links TRBV7-8 with TRBJ2-2; D perhaps matches TRBD2 (6 bases). CDR3 size: 15 residues. The germline CDR1 and CDR2 sequences are SGHVS and FQNEAQ. V lost 5 bases and J 1 base, leaving 11 bases between the germline ends. The CDR3 region is CASSNGSWNTGELFF. CDR3 in DNA: TGTGCCAGCAGCAACGGGAGTTGGAACACCGGGGAGCTGTTTTTT.

The chain joins TRBV6-5 to TRBJ1-1; 12 nucleotides align to TRBD1. Germline V gives CDR1 MNHEY, CDR2 SVGAGI. J was trimmed by 0 bases and V by 6 bases; bases with no gene match: 2. This CDR3 is built from 15 residues. The CDR3: CASRGTGGLNTEAFF. As DNA, the CDR3 is TGTGCCAGCAGGGGGACAGGGGGCTTGAACACTGAAGCTTTCTTT.

With regard to this clone: It differs at one base from a far larger clone, so likely a read error. This sample also contains other DNA sequences that code for the same CDR3. V and J are TRBV18 and TRBJ1-5, with a possible D match to TRBD1 (5 bases). The CDR3 runs 15 residues. Trimming shortened V by 8 bases and J by 4 bases, and 18 bases separated the two germline ends. Germline-derived CDR1 and CDR2 are KGHSH and LQKENI. The CDR3 DNA sequence: TGTGCCAGCACCCTCTCAGGGAATAGTAATCAGCCCCAGCATTTT. Translation gives CASTLSGNSNQPQHF. The whole variable domain, remainder taken from reference TRBV18 and TRBJ1-5, is NAGVMQNPRHLVRRRGQEARLRCSPMKGHSHVYWYRQLPEEGLKFMVYLQKENIIDESGMPKERFSAEFPKEGPSILRIQQVVRGDSAAYFCASTLSGNSNQPQHFGDGTRLSIL.

J is TRBJ1-2 and V is TRBV13; D is perhaps TRBD1 (5 bases). This CDR3 comprises 16 residues. CDR1 PRHDT and CDR2 FYEKMQ come from the germline V gene (reference sequence). V lost 5 bases to trimming and J lost 2 bases, with 18 bases between them. In DNA form, the CDR3 reads TGTGCCAGCAGCCCGGCCCGGGACGGTGGGAACTATGGCTACACCTTC. Amino acid sequence: CASSPARDGGNYGYTF.

The rearrangement uses TRBV29-1 and TRBJ2-1; tentative D call: TRBD2 (5 bases). V was clipped by 2 bases and J by 9 bases, with 17 bases between them. Per the germline V gene, CDR1 is SQVTM and CDR2 is ANQGSEA. This CDR3 comprises 14 residues. For the CDR3, the DNA is TGCAGCGTTGAATCGGGGTCCATAGGTGGTGAGCAGTTCTTC. This sequence encodes CSVESGSIGGEQFF.

The chain couples TRBV15 to TRBJ2-7; 8 positions match TRBD1. The CDR3 spans 12 residues. V lost 5 bases to trimming and J lost 6 bases; unmatched junction nucleotides: 3. CDR1 is LNHNV, CDR2 YYDKDF, per germline (reference sequence). The CDR3 nucleotides read TGTGCCACCAGCTCGGACAGGGCCGAGCAGTACTTC. This sequence encodes CATSSDRAEQYF. Full variable domain (remainder filled in from reference TRBV15 and TRBJ2-7): DAMVIQNPRYQVTQFGKPVTLSCSQTLNHNVMYWYQQKSSQAPKLLFHYYDKDFNNEADTPDNFQSRRPNTSFCFLDIRSPGLGDTAMYLCATSSDRAEQYFGPGTRLTVT.

This clone was seen a handful of times. The CDR3 reads CASSESSTVPSTDTQYF. The CDR3 nucleotides read TGCGCCAGCAGTGAGTCCTCGACAGTCCCTAGCACAGATACGCAGTATTTT. V usage is TRBV10-1 and J usage is TRBJ2-3, with TRBD1 as a possible D gene (5 bases). Trimming removed 0 bases from V and 0 bases from J, with 13 bases in between. Germline CDR1 WNHNN, CDR2 SYGVQD (reference sequence). There are 17 residues in the CDR3.

Written as DNA, the CDR3 is TGTGCCAGCAGTTTTGAGAGCCCCCCCACAGATACGCAGTATTTT. This codes for CASSFESPPTDTQYF. The gene calls are TRBV28 and TRBJ2-3, with no clear D. This CDR3 has 15 residues. The V end lost 3 bases, the J end lost 2 bases, and 12 bases lay between the germline ends. Germline CDR1 MDHEN, CDR2 SYDVKM.

This clone was detected only once. CDR3 nucleotides: TGTGCCTGGAGTGTTGGGGGAAACAATGAGCAGTTCTTC. Protein: CAWSVGGNNEQFF. The V call is TRBV30, the J call TRBJ2-1; D tentatively fits TRBD1 or TRBD2 (5 bases each). Trimming removed 0 bases from V and 5 bases from J, with 8 bases in between. The CDR3 runs 13 residues. Germline V CDR1 and CDR2: GTSNPN, SVGIG (reference sequence).

The J gene is TRBJ1-5, the V gene TRBV7-8; D is perhaps TRBD1 (5 bases). The germline V and J ends were trimmed by 3 bases and 4 bases, with 10 bases remaining between them. This CDR3 has 14 residues. Germline lookup yields CDR1 SGHVS and CDR2 FQNEAQ. CDR3 in DNA: TGTGCCAGCAGCTTGAGGACACAAAATCAGCCCCAGCATTTT. Its translation is CASSLRTQNQPQHF.

The rearrangement links TRBV9 to TRBJ1-3, with D possibly TRBD1 on 5 matching bases. V was clipped by 4 bases and J by 4 bases, with 24 bases between them. Germline V gene data show CDR1 as SGDLS and CDR2 as YYNGEE. The CDR3 has 18 amino acids. The CDR3 nucleotides read TGTGCCAGCAGCCCACTTGGGACGACGAACCCTCGAGGAAACACCATATATTTT. Translation gives CASSPLGTTNPRGNTIYF.

V usage is TRBV2 and J usage is TRBJ2-7, with 9 bases that match TRBD1. This CDR3 region has 16 residues. The V segment lost 6 bases and the J segment 0 bases; nucleotides outside the gene matches: 9. Looked up from germline, CDR1 is SNHLY and CDR2 is FYNNEI. The CDR3 reads CASRRTGTGSSYEQYF. The CDR3 nucleotides are TGTGCCAGCAGACGCACCGGGACAGGGAGCTCCTACGAGCAGTACTTC.

The CDR3 DNA reads as TGTGCCAGCAGCCATACAACTAGCGAACCCTCCTACAATGAGCAGTTCTTC. Amino acids: CASSHTTSEPSYNEQFF. This chain connects TRBV14 to TRBJ2-1; 7 positions match TRBD2. CDR3 length equals 17 residues. V lost 3 bases and J lost 0; bases outside the gene matches: 8. Germline V gene lookup returns CDR1 SGHDN and CDR2 FVKESK.

The J gene is TRBJ2-1, the V gene TRBV7-3, with 8 positions matching TRBD2. CDR3 length: 15 amino acids. Trimming took 2 bases from V and 4 from J; bases not matched to a gene: 4. Germline loops: CDR1 SGHTA, CDR2 FQGTGA. The CDR3 region has the DNA TGTGCCAGCAGCTTATATACTAGCGGATACAATGAGCAGTTCTTC. This gives the protein CASSLYTSGYNEQFF.

Only one count was recorded for this clone. The chain combines TRBV28 with TRBJ2-7; D remains unclear. The germline V gene has CDR1 MDHEN and CDR2 SYDVKM. CDR3 length: 11 amino acids. Trimming took off 5 bases at V and 5 bases at J, with 7 bases between the two ends. In nucleotides, the CDR3 is TGTGCCAGCAGTCCCTCGGACGAGCAGTACTTC. This gives the protein CASSPSDEQYF.

This chain joins TRBV27 and TRBJ1-5, with D perhaps TRBD1 (5 bases). Trimming took off 8 bases at V and 11 bases at J, with 13 bases between the two ends. This CDR3 spans 11 amino acids. Germline V CDR1 and CDR2: MNHEY, SMNVEV (reference sequence). The CDR3 coding sequence is TGTGCCAGCGGATATGGGGCAGCCCAGCATTTT. Its protein product is CASGYGAAQHF.